These 10 T cell receptor beta chains share one sample of origin, sequenced in a study of blood T cells in healthy people across ages. Together with a sample-barcoded 5' primer, a J-beta primer mix was included in a second PCR lasting 7 to 11 cycles. TCRdb reanalysed the 5' RACE reads using MiXCR and keeps one entry per CDR3 protein. Of about 640,000 distinct CDR3 sequences listed, 58% are singletons. Sequencing used blood. The receptors here all came from a man between 60 and 75 years old in good health.

This clonotype turned up a few times. The genes are TRBV29-1 and TRBJ2-1; TRBD1 is a possible D gene (6 bases). The germline V gene encodes CDR1 SQVTM and CDR2 ANQGSEA. Trimming pared 4 bases from V and 6 bases from J, leaving 7 bases between. There are 11 residues in the CDR3. CDR3 sequence: CSVGGGNEQFF. The CDR3 DNA is TGCAGCGTTGGAGGGGGCAATGAGCAGTTCTTC.

The CDR3 loop reads CASNSTSSGGYEQYF. CDR3 in DNA: TGCGCCAGTAATTCAACTTCGTCGGGGGGCTACGAGCAGTACTTC. This sequence joins TRBV5-1 and TRBJ2-7; 7 bases align to TRBD2. Trimming removed 8 bases from V and 3 bases from J; junction bases left unmatched: 14. Per the germline V gene, CDR1 is SGHRS and CDR2 is YFSETQ. The CDR3 contains 15 residues.

The chain joins TRBV29-1 to TRBJ2-1; D unclear. This CDR3 has 14 amino acids. Between the trimmed V and J ends, which lost 3 bases and 8 bases, there was a span of 17 bases. Germline CDR1 SQVTM, CDR2 ANQGSEA. The CDR3 sequence: CSVDPRSRFDEQFF. CDR3 coding DNA: TGCAGCGTTGATCCCCGATCCCGCTTTGATGAGCAGTTCTTC.

V and J are TRBV5-1 and TRBJ2-3; D possibly matches TRBD1 or TRBD2 (5 bases each). The germline V gene encodes CDR1 SGHRS and CDR2 YFSETQ. There are 13 residues in the CDR3. The V end lost 7 bases, the J end lost 4 bases, and 13 bases lay between the germline ends. The CDR3 coding sequence is TGCGCCAGCGGCGACAGCGGTGCAGATACGCAGTATTTT. It yields the protein CASGDSGADTQYF.

This clonotype was seen once. The genes are TRBV5-5 and TRBJ2-1, with D uncertain. The CDR3 extends over 16 amino acids. Trimming left V 2 bases short and J 0 bases short, with 12 bases between. CDR1 SGHKS and CDR2 YYEKEE come from the germline V gene (reference sequence). CDR3 bases: TGTGCCAGCAGCTTTCTAGTCAAGAGCTCCTACAATGAGCAGTTCTTC. Its protein is CASSFLVKSSYNEQFF.

The chain combines TRBV4-1 with TRBJ2-7, with D perhaps matching TRBD1 or TRBD2 (5 bases each). This CDR3 comprises 13 residues. CDR1 is MGHRA, CDR2 YSYEKL, per germline. V was clipped by 3 bases and J by 7 bases, with 13 bases between them. This CDR3 is CASSQRDPAEQYF. As DNA, the CDR3 is TGCGCCAGCAGCCAGAGGGACCCCGCTGAGCAGTACTTC.

This clonotype was picked up a small number of times. This rearrangement joins TRBV29-1 to TRBJ2-7; 9 positions match TRBD1. CDR1 SQVTM and CDR2 ANQGSEA come from the germline V gene. The length of the CDR3 is 13 residues. The ends lost 6 bases at V and 6 bases at J; junction bases unmatched: 9. The CDR3 is CSVEATGGSEQYF. The CDR3 region has the DNA TGCAGCGTCGAGGCGACAGGGGGTAGCGAGCAGTACTTC.

The chain is built from TRBV25-1 and TRBJ1-2, with 10 nucleotides matching TRBD1. The V gene end was trimmed by 0 bases and the J gene end by 7 bases; junction bases not matched to a gene: 8. Germline values: CDR1 MGHDK, CDR2 SYGVNS. The CDR3 loop spans 16 amino acids. The CDR3 DNA reads as TGTGCCAGCAGTGAATATAAGGGGGACAGGGGAGGTGGCTACACCTTC. This encodes CASSEYKGDRGGGYTF.

Notes on this clonotype: One junction end does not reproduce the germline sequence, and a read error may be involved. This chain connects TRBV28 to TRBJ2-3; 13 nucleotides align to TRBD2. The CDR3 runs 17 residues. CDR1 and CDR2 (germline): MDHEN, SYDVKM. CDR3 sequence: CASSPGGLAGTTHTQYF. In DNA form, the CDR3 reads TGTGCCAGCAGTCCGGGGGGACTAGCGGGGACCACACATACGCAGTATTTT.

The gene calls are TRBV12-3 or TRBV12-4 and TRBJ2-6; D perhaps matches TRBD2 (7 bases). V was trimmed by 6 bases and J by 1 base, leaving 13 bases between them. CDR3 length equals 16 residues. This chain's CDR3 is CASRRGARSGANVLTF. DNA of the CDR3: TGTGCCAGCAGACGGGGGGCAAGGTCTGGGGCCAACGTCCTGACTTTC.